This T cell receptor (beta chain) is drawn from a study of T cells in Graves' hyperthyroidism and ophthalmopathy. Findings of the study overall: The model made its ophthalmopathy prediction, and onset followed a median 6.5 months later.

RNA transcripts were the template for amplifying TCR beta CDR3 regions. Carried out on the TCR CDR3, a first-round RT-PCR used the HTBI primer set. Each CDR3 protein is one row after TCRdb ran MiXCR on the multiplex PCR reads. The sample contains approximately 480,000 distinct CDR3 sequences, roughly 20% of which appear only once. This clonotype showed up many times. The antigen is unknown. Between the trimmed V and J ends, which lost 5 bases and 0 bases, there was a span of 18 bases. There are 17 residues in the CDR3. Looked up from germline, CDR1 is SGDLS and CDR2 is YYNGEE. Across 18 months, stable Graves' hyperthyroidism was marked by no progression to ophthalmopathy. Criteria for exclusion of patients were uncontrolled infection, other autoimmune disease, pregnancy or lactation.

The J gene is TRBJ1-3, the V gene TRBV9, with D uncertain. This sequence was found in a man younger than 35 with Graves' hyperthyroidism. Input material: blood. The CDR3 sequence: CASSFAGSPISGNTIYF. The CDR3 nucleotides are TGTGCCAGCAGTTTCGCGGGGTCGCCCATCTCTGGAAACACCATATATTTT.